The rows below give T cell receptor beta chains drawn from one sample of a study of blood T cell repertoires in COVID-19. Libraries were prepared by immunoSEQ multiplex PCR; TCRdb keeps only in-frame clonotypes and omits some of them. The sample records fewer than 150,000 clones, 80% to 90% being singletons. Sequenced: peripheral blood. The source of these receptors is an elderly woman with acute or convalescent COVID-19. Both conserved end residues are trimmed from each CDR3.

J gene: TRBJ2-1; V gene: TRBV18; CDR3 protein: ASSGQYNEQF
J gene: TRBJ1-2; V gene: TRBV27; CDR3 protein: ASRRSLDRVDGYT
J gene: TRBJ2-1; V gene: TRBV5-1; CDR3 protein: ASRDSGDLLNEQF
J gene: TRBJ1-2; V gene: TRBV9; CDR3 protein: ASSATGRGEGYT
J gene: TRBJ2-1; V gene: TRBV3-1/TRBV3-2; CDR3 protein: ASSHQGLAHNEQF
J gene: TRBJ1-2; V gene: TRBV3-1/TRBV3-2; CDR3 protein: ASSHLTGGYGYT
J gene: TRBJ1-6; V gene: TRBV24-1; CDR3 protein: ATKGIGGYNSPLH
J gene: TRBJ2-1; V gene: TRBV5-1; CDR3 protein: ASSRTGDYNEQF
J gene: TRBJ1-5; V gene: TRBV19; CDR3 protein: ASSMGQGSYQPQH
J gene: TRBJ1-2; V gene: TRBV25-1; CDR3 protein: ASRDRGQGYT
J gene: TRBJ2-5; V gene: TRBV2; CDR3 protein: ASKTSGGEGAVTQY
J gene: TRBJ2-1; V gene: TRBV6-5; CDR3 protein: ASSYVTGTSNNEQF
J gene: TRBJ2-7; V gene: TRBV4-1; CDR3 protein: ASSHTLGASAYEQY
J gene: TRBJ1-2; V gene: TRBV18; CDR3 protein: ASSPRDRPSYGYT
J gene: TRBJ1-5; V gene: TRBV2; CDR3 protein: ASSELTVTQPQH
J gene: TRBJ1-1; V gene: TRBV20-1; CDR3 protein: SASFRGPLAEAF
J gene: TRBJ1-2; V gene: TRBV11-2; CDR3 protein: ASSSGQINYGYT
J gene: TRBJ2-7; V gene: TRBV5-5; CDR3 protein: ASSLSGAYEQY
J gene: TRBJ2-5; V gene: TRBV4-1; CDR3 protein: ASRLGTGDWETQY
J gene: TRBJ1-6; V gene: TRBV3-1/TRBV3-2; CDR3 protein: ASSQDRKSPLH
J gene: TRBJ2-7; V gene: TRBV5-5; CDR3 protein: ASSFGQGEQY
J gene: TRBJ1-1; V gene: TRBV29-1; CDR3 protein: SAGGPMDTEAF
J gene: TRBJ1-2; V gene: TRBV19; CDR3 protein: ASSSRWGPDYGYT
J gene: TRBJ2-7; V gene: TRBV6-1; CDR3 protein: ASSERQGAFMGEQY
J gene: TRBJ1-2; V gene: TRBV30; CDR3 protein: AWSGFRGLGGYT
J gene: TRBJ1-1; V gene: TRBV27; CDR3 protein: ASSLRGADTEAF
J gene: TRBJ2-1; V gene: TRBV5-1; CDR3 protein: ASRPPGQGWHNEQF